These 13 T cell receptor beta chains came from one sample sequenced in a study of T cell changes during pregnancy in multiple sclerosis. TCRdb's copy holds only in-frame clones and misses some; the assay was immunoSEQ multiplex PCR. Of 90,000 to 120,000 clones detected, about 92% appear once; the ten largest clones hold around 1.2%. Source: peripheral blood, taken in the second trimester of pregnancy. The receptors come from a female donor with multiple sclerosis, enrolled in a pregnancy study.

The chain carries TRBV6-5 and TRBJ1-2, with 7 bases lining up with TRBD1. The CDR3 extends over 14 amino acids. V lost 4 bases to trimming and J lost 6 bases; unmatched junction nucleotides: 8. Germline V gene data show CDR1 as MNHEY and CDR2 as SVGAGI. The CDR3 protein is CASSSAGTEDGYTF. The CDR3 bases are TGTGCCAGCAGTTCAGCCGGGACAGAGGATGGCTACACCTTC.

The chain has TRBV19 and TRBJ2-3; 9 nucleotides match TRBD2. There are 14 residues in the CDR3. The V and J ends lost 8 bases and 6 bases, in that order; junction bases with no gene match: 9. Germline CDR1 and CDR2: LNHDA and SQIVND (reference sequence). CDR3 bases: TGTGCCAGTCGTAGCGGGAGTTATGGGGATACGCAGTATTTT. Its translation: CASRSGSYGDTQYF.

The chain employs TRBV27 and TRBJ1-1, with D possibly matching TRBD1 (5 bases). This CDR3 is built from 13 residues. The germline gives CDR1 MNHEY, CDR2 SMNVEV (reference sequence). Trimming left V 9 bases short and J 5 bases short, with 16 bases between. The CDR3 sequence: CASWGGGGTEAFF. The CDR3 region has the DNA TGTGCCAGTTGGGGGGGAGGAGGGACTGAAGCTTTCTTT.

The rearrangement uses TRBV6-6 and TRBJ1-1; 7 nucleotides align to TRBD1. The junction had 9 bases not matched to a gene; V was cut back by 4 bases and J by 1 base. The CDR3 is made up of 16 amino acids. The germline V gene encodes CDR1 MNHNY and CDR2 SVGAGI (reference sequence). This CDR3 is CASSWVKGQPNTEAFF. The CDR3 region has the DNA TGTGCCAGCAGTTGGGTGAAGGGACAGCCGAACACTGAAGCTTTCTTT.

The chain employs TRBV6-5 and TRBJ2-2; TRBD2 is a possible D gene (5 bases). V lost 2 bases and J lost 5, with 15 bases in between. The CDR3 is 16 amino acids. From germline, CDR1 is MNHEY and CDR2 SVGAGI. DNA for the CDR3: TGTGCCAGCAGTTACGCGGGCCCAAGAGAGACCGGGGAGCTGTTTTTT. Translating gives CASSYAGPRETGELFF.

This chain uses TRBV9 with TRBJ2-1, with 7 bases that match TRBD2. The CDR3 is 16 amino acids. The V segment lost 2 bases and the J segment 7 bases; nucleotides outside the gene matches: 12. Per the germline V gene, CDR1 is SGDLS and CDR2 is YYNGEE. The CDR3 DNA is TGTGCCAGCAGCGTTTTACAAGCGGGAAGGAGGAATGAGCAGTTCTTC. Residues: CASSVLQAGRRNEQFF.

The V gene is TRBV6-5, the J gene TRBJ1-2; 9 bases are a match to TRBD1. J gave up 4 bases and V 5 bases, and 5 bases lay outside the gene matches. Germline-derived CDR1 and CDR2 are MNHEY and SVGAGI. This CDR3 has 14 amino acids. CDR3 in amino acids: CASSQGQGSYGYTF. CDR3 bases: TGTGCCAGCAGTCAGGGACAGGGCTCCTATGGCTACACCTTC.

This clone has only one observation. V usage is TRBV5-1 and J usage is TRBJ2-2; TRBD2 matches 12 bases. Trimming took 0 bases from V and 3 from J; bases not matched to a gene: 9. CDR1 SGHRS and CDR2 YFSETQ come from the germline V gene. The CDR3 is 19 residues long. The CDR3 DNA reads as TGCGCCAGCAGCTTGGGACTAGCGGGAGCCGAAGCCTACACCGGGGAGCTGTTTTTT. Translation: CASSLGLAGAEAYTGELFF.

The rearrangement uses TRBV10-2 and TRBJ2-1, with 7 bases lining up with TRBD2. This CDR3 is 14 amino acids long. The germline gives CDR1 WSHSY, CDR2 SAAADI. Losses at the gene ends were 6 bases for V and 4 bases for J; bases not matched to a gene: 6. The CDR3 loop is CASRGREQYNEQFF. The CDR3 coding sequence is TGCGCCAGCAGGGGGCGGGAGCAGTACAATGAGCAGTTCTTC.

This clone was counted many times. This chain joins TRBV5-6 and TRBJ2-7, with D perhaps matching TRBD2 (6 bases). Germline V gene data show CDR1 as SGHDT and CDR2 as YYEEEE. There are 15 residues in the CDR3. Trimming pared 2 bases from V and 0 bases from J, leaving 12 bases between. CDR3 protein: CASSFQAGLSYEQYF. CDR3 DNA: TGTGCCAGCAGCTTCCAAGCGGGCCTCTCCTACGAGCAGTACTTC.

This clone was detected once. The gene calls are TRBV5-4 and TRBJ2-6, with a possible D match to TRBD1 (5 bases). The CDR3 covers 15 residues. The germline V gene encodes CDR1 SGHNT and CDR2 YYREEE (reference sequence). Trimming took 5 bases from V and 1 from J, leaving 10 bases between them. The CDR3 DNA reads as TGTGCCAGCAGAGACGACAGATCTGGGGCCAACGTCCTGACTTTC. Protein sequence: CASRDDRSGANVLTF.

The rearrangement uses TRBV5-6 and TRBJ1-4; unclear D gene. Deletions cut 0 bases from V and 6 bases from J, with 12 bases between. Looked up from germline, CDR1 is SGHDT and CDR2 is YYEEEE. This CDR3 region has 15 residues. The chain's CDR3 is CASSLAEGYDEKLFF. CDR3 nucleotides: TGTGCCAGCAGCTTGGCGGAGGGCTACGATGAAAAACTGTTTTTT.

The chain recombines TRBV18 with TRBJ1-1; TRBD1 aligns across 11 bases. Germline CDR1 is KGHSH and CDR2 is LQKENI. Germline trimming cut 3 bases from V and 5 bases from J; bases unmatched to any gene: 5. This CDR3 contains 15 residues. The DNA for the CDR3 is TGTGCCAGCTCACCCGGGGACAGGGGGAGGACTGAAGCTTTCTTT. Encoded protein: CASSPGDRGRTEAFF.